This passage covers 2 T cell receptor beta chains from one sample sequenced in a study of T cell changes during pregnancy in multiple sclerosis. Libraries were prepared by immunoSEQ multiplex PCR; TCRdb keeps only in-frame clonotypes and omits some of them. The sample lists tens of thousands of clones; 85% to 95% were seen once. The specimen was peripheral blood, collected after pregnancy. All receptors come from a female donor with multiple sclerosis, enrolled in a pregnancy study.

The chain couples TRBV7-2 to TRBJ2-7, with 9 bases lining up with TRBD2. The CDR3 spans 15 residues. V was clipped by 5 bases and J by 4 bases; unmatched bases: 9. Germline lookup yields CDR1 SGHTA and CDR2 FQGNSA. The CDR3 sequence: CASSPMAGGPYEQYF. The CDR3 DNA follows: TGTGCCAGCAGCCCCATGGCGGGGGGGCCGTACGAGCAGTACTTC.

The J gene is TRBJ1-5, the V gene TRBV19; D is uncertain. The CDR3 spans 14 residues. The V end lost 1 base, the J end lost 1 base, and 5 bases lay between the germline ends. Germline V gene data show CDR1 as LNHDA and CDR2 as SQIVND (reference sequence). Here the CDR3 DNA reads TGTGCCAGTAGTATAGTGGGCAGCAATCAGCCCCAGCATTTT. Protein: CASSIVGSNQPQHF.